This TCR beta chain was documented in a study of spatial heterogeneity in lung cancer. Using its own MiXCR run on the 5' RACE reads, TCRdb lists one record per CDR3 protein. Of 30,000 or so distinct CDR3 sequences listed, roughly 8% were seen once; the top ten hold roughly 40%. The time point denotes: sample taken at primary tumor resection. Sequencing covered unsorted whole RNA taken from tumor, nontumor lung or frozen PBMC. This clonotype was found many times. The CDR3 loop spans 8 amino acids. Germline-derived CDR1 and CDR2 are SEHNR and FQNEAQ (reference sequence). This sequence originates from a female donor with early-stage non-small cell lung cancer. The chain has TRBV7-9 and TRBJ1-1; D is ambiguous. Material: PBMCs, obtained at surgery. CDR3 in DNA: TGTTTCGTGGCTGGGGCTTTCTTT. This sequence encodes CFVAGAFF. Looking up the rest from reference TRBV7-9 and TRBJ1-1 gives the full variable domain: DTGVSQNPRHKITKRGQNVTFRCDPISEHNRLYWYRQTLGQGPEFLTYFQNEAQLEKSRLLSDRFSAERPKGSFSTLEIQRTEQGDSAMYLCFVAGAFFGQGTRLTVV.